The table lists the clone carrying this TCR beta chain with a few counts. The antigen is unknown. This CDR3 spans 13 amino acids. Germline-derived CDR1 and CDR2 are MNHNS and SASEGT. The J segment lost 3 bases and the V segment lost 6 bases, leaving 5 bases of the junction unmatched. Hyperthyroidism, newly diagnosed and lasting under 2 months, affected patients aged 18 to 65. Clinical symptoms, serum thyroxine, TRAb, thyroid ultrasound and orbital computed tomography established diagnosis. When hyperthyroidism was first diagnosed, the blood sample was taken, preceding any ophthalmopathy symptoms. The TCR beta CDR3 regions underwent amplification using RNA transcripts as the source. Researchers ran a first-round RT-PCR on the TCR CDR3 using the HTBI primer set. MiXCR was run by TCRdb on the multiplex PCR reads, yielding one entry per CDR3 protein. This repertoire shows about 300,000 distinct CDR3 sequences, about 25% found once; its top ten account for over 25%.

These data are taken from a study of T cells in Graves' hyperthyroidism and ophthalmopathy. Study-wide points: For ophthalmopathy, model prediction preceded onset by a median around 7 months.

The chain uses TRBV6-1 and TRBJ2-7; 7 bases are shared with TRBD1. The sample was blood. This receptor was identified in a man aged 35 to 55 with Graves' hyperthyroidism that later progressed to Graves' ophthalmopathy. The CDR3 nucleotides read TGTGCCAGCAGCGTGCACAGGGGCTACGAGCAGTACTTC. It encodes CASSVHRGYEQYF.